This TCR beta chain was identified during a study of blood T cell repertoires in COVID-19. On the study more broadly: Samples came from the United States, Italy and Spain, spanning acute and convalescent COVID-19. Sample material is recorded as cDNA or gDNA derived from T cells, B-cell-depleted T cells, or PBMCs.

The CDR3 is made up of 12 amino acids. V lost 2 bases and J lost 5, with 9 bases in between. Germline V CDR1 and CDR2: GTSNPN, SVGIG (reference sequence). Followed longitudinally, the Seattle patients had been enrolled during active infection. Authors' processing steps: Amplified reference gene primers provided the basis for estimating nucleated cell counts. The method was immunoSEQ multiplex PCR; TCRdb's version includes in-frame clones alone and lacks a portion of them. The DNA gave D and trimming, while V, J and clone size come from that table. This sample carries around 300,000 clones, about 86% of them seen once, and the ten largest clones take around 13%.

This rearrangement joins TRBV30 to TRBJ2-5; possibly TRBD1 for D (5 bases). The receptor comes from a woman in her 70s with COVID-19, enrolled during active disease. Sequenced: peripheral blood. The CDR3: CAWSSYRETQYF. In DNA form, the CDR3 reads TGTGCCTGGAGTAGTTACAGGGAGACCCAGTACTTC.